Following are 9 T cell receptor beta chains from one sample sequenced in a study of CD8+CD57+ T cells in acquired aplastic anemia. Researchers used genomic DNA as the template to profile TCR beta VDJ and CDR3. MiXCR was run by TCRdb on the reads, yielding one entry per CDR3 protein. Altogether 250,000 to 300,000 distinct CDR3 sequences are present, approximately 57% being singletons, with the ten largest covering under 1.5%. Sequencing involved patients with CD8+CD57+ cell expansion previously shown by flow cytometry. The sequencing input was sorted CD4+, CD8+, or CD8+CD57+ T cells (not recorded which) from PBMCs. These receptors all come from a human donor with aplastic anemia.

This chain's CDR3 is CASSPTQGVGTPLHF. The CDR3 DNA follows: TGTGCCAGCAGCCCTACACAGGGGGTCGGGACACCCCTCCACTTT. The gene calls are TRBV11-2 and TRBJ1-6, with 8 bases matching TRBD1. V lost 5 bases, J lost 11 bases, and 11 bases stayed unmatched. There are 15 residues in the CDR3. From germline, CDR1 is SGHAT and CDR2 FQNNGV.

This clonotype showed up just once. The junction departs from the called germline gene at one end, perhaps through a read error. J is TRBJ1-1 and V is TRBV7-8; D perhaps matches TRBD1 (5 bases). This CDR3 is built from 14 residues. CDR1 and CDR2 from the germline V gene are SGHVS and FQNEAQ. CDR3 residues: CANSLAADRRLALF. The CDR3 DNA reads TGTGCCAACAGCTTAGCGGCTGACAGAAGGTTGGCTTTATTT.

The CDR3 region has the DNA TGTGCCAGCAGCTTAGTCCCCGGGGGAGAGACCCAGTACTTC. Encoded protein: CASSLVPGGETQYF. The V and J genes are TRBV7-2 and TRBJ2-5; a weak D match, TRBD2 (6 bases). Germline CDR1 reads SGHTA; CDR2 reads FQGNSA. Trimming took 1 base from V and 4 from J, leaving 10 bases between them. This CDR3 has 14 residues.

The chain employs TRBV2 and TRBJ2-2; weak D call: TRBD2 (5 bases). The V end was cut by 7 bases, the J end by 4 bases, with 19 bases between. CDR1 and CDR2 from the germline V gene are SNHLY and FYNNEI. This CDR3 spans 16 amino acids. The CDR3 bases are TGTGCCAGCAAGGGTGAGGGAGCATGGGGCACCGGGGAGCTGTTTTTT. Its translation: CASKGEGAWGTGELFF.

This clonotype was recorded once. The genes are TRBV20-1 and TRBJ2-1; 8 bases fit TRBD2. V was pared by 3 bases and J by 2 bases, with 6 bases of the junction left unmatched. Germline V lookup: CDR1 DFQATT, CDR2 SNEGSKA (reference sequence). The CDR3 has 15 amino acids. CDR3 coding DNA: TGCAGTGCTAGGTTTAGCGGGGAAACCTACAATGAGCAGTTCTTC. It encodes CSARFSGETYNEQFF.

The rearrangement uses TRBV20-1 and TRBJ2-5, with 12 nucleotides matching TRBD2. CDR1 and CDR2 (germline): DFQATT, SNEGSKA (reference sequence). The trim removed 1 base at V and 4 bases at J, leaving 7 bases unmatched. This CDR3 has 16 residues. CDR3 loop: CSARVPSGRARETQYF. The CDR3 DNA reads as TGCAGTGCTAGAGTCCCTAGCGGGAGGGCCAGAGAGACCCAGTACTTC.

The sample holds many counts of this clonotype. This sequence joins TRBV7-8 and TRBJ2-3; the D is unclear. The CDR3 has 14 amino acids. Germline CDR1 and CDR2: SGHVS and FQNEAQ. V lost 3 bases to trimming and J lost 3 bases, with 10 bases between them. In DNA, the CDR3 is TGTGCCAGCAGCTTGAGTGCCTCGACAGATACGCAGTATTTT. Its protein product is CASSLSASTDTQYF.

The chain recombines TRBV10-3 with TRBJ1-1; tentatively, D is TRBD1 (5 bases). The CDR3 consists of 14 residues. Germline lookup yields CDR1 ENHRY and CDR2 SYGVKD. The ends were cut back, 3 bases at V and 2 bases at J, with 10 bases in the middle. CDR3 region: CAISEGVGNTEAFF. As DNA, the CDR3 is TGTGCCATCAGTGAAGGGGTAGGTAACACTGAAGCTTTCTTT.

A note on this clonotype: The junction departs from the called germline gene at one end, perhaps through a read error. This chain uses TRBV20-1 with TRBJ1-4; no clear D. There are 8 residues in the CDR3. The germline CDR1 and CDR2 sequences are DFQATT and SNEGSKA (reference sequence). CDR3 bases: TGCAGTGCTGGTCCTGCTGAGTTT. Translation: CSAGPAEF.